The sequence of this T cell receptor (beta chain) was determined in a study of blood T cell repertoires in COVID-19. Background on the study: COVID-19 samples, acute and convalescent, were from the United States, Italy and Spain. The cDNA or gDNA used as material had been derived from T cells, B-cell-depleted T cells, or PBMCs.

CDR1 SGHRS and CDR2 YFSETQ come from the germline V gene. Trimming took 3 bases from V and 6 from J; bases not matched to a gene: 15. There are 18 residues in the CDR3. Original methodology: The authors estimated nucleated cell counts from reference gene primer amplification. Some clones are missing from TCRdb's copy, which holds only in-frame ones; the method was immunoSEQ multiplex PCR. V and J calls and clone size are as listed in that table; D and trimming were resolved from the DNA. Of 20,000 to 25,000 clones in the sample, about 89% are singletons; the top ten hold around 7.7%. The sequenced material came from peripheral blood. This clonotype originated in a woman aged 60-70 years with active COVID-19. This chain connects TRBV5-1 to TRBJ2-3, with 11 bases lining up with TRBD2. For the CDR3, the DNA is TGCGCCAGCAGCTCCCGTTCCGTAGCGGGGGGGCCCGTGGATACGCAGTATTTT. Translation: CASSSRSVAGGPVDTQYF.